This TCR beta chain stems from a study of blood T cell repertoires in COVID-19. Study-level background: Specimens from acute and convalescent COVID-19 originated in the United States, Italy and Spain.

This clone has just one count. The same CDR3 also results from other DNA sequences found in this sample. The age range of participants was about 18 to 100 years, with residence in about two dozen US areas. Donors were grouped by their self-reported clinical history. Recovery among Cohort 3 donors was established by two negative PCRs, clearance, or symptom resolution. The junction had 2 bases not matched to a gene; V was cut back by 0 bases and J by 0 bases. The CDR3 runs to 16 residues. Looked up from germline, CDR1 is SGHKS and CDR2 is YYEKEE (reference sequence). Produced via immunoSEQ multiplex PCR; TCRdb's table is partial and in-frame only. This table holds fewer than 500,000 clones, 87% found once.

The chain recombines TRBV5-5 with TRBJ2-2, with 7 nucleotides matching TRBD2. This TCR was recovered from a woman aged 18-29 years who had recovered from COVID-19. Sequencing input: PBMCs or T cells enriched from blood (not recorded which). The CDR3 loop reads CASSLGLASNTGELFF. CDR3 bases: TGTGCCAGCAGCTTGGGACTAGCCTCGAACACCGGGGAGCTGTTTTTT.